This T cell receptor (beta chain) was sequenced during a study of T-cell reconstitution after alpha-beta-depleted transplantation in children. Preparation of the TCRbeta library was carried out with unique molecular identifiers. TCRdb reprocessed the PCR reads via MiXCR and lists one record per CDR3 protein. The table has just over 950,000 distinct CDR3 sequences, under 30% seen once. This clonotype was found a few times. Its antigen remains unknown. Findings and limits, study-wide: It was surviving recipient T cells and thymic progenitors that gave some patients high TCRbeta diversity at day 60. Several hundred expanded graft clones reportedly gave rise to the alpha-beta T cells present about two months after transplant. A year had passed since transplant, and T-cell counts and diversity by then came mostly from newly produced T cells.

The CDR3 covers 16 residues. The J segment lost 2 bases and the V segment lost 5 bases, leaving 8 bases of the junction unmatched. Per germline, CDR1 SEHNR and CDR2 FQNEAQ (reference sequence). This specimen was PBMCs, mostly from graft donor cells, taken 360 days after TCRalphabeta/CD19-depleted stem cell transplant. The TCR sequence derives from a boy in the first two years of life who had a stem cell transplant for SCID, so the T cells may come from the graft donor. The chain recombines TRBV7-9 with TRBJ2-3; 9 nucleotides align to TRBD1. The CDR3 here is CASSAHTGGSTDTQYF. The DNA of the CDR3 is TGTGCCAGCAGCGCCCATACAGGGGGCTCCACAGATACGCAGTATTTT.